The subject of this entry is one TCR beta chain. The data were obtained in a study of control samples from healthy donors and cancer patients. Per germline, CDR1 SGHVS and CDR2 FQNEAQ. V lost 3 bases to trimming and J lost 0 bases, with 9 bases between them. The CDR3 has 15 amino acids. The method was immunoSEQ multiplex PCR; TCRdb's version includes in-frame clones alone and lacks a portion of them. Here the sample spans 140,000 or so clones, approximately 91% being singletons. This chain uses TRBV7-8 with TRBJ2-1; a possible D gene is TRBD2 (5 bases). Sequencing was performed on blood. The sequence was collected from a man aged 25 to 45 in good health. The CDR3 loop is CASSLKRDSYNEQFF. The CDR3 bases are TGTGCCAGCAGCTTGAAGAGGGACTCCTACAATGAGCAGTTCTTC. Supplemented by reference TRBV7-8 and TRBJ2-1, the full variable domain reads GAGVSQSPRYKVAKRGQDVALRCDPISGHVSLFWYQQALGQGPEFLTYFQNEAQLDKSGLPSDRFFAERPEGSVSTLKIQRTQQEDSAVYLCASSLKRDSYNEQFFGPGTRLTVL.